Below, 22 T cell receptor beta chains from the same sample are listed, as sequenced in a study of spatial heterogeneity in lung cancer. The sample's time point: blood at routine non-recurrence follow-up after resection. The study sequenced unsorted whole RNA from tumor, nontumor lung or frozen PBMC. TCRdb used MiXCR to reprocess the 5' RACE reads, holding one entry per CDR3 protein. The sample holds more than 95,000 distinct CDR3 sequences, over 9% seen once. The sample consisted of PBMCs, taken at follow-up. The receptors come from a male donor with early-stage non-small cell lung cancer.

This chain uses TRBV11-2 with TRBJ2-1; 11 nucleotides line up with TRBD2. Germline V CDR1 and CDR2: SGHAT, FQNNGV. The CDR3 has 17 amino acids. V lost 5 bases and J lost 6; bases outside the gene matches: 12. CDR3 protein: CASSRHVGTSGINEQFF. The CDR3 DNA reads TGTGCCAGCAGCCGCCACGTTGGGACTAGCGGTATCAATGAGCAGTTCTTC. Supplemented by reference TRBV11-2 and TRBJ2-1, the full variable domain reads EAGVAQSPRYKIIEKRQSVAFWCNPISGHATLYWYQQILGQGPKLLIQFQNNGVVDDSQLPKDRFSAERLKGVDSTLKIQPAKLEDSAVYLCASSRHVGTSGINEQFFGPGTRLTVL.

This clonotype was seen ten or more times. The V call is TRBV5-1, the J call TRBJ1-1; 7 bases map to TRBD1. With 0 bases clipped from V and 7 bases from J, the junction kept 6 bases outside the gene matches. The length of the CDR3 is 14 residues. Germline V lookup: CDR1 SGHRS, CDR2 YFSETQ. CDR3 bases: TGCGCCAGCAGCTTGGGCGGAGGGGGCCTTGAAGCTTTCTTT. This translates into CASSLGGGGLEAFF.

This clonotype occurred a few times. The chain links TRBV20-1 to TRBJ1-2; a weak D match, TRBD1 (5 bases). Germline CDR1 is DFQATT and CDR2 is SNEGSKA (reference sequence). The CDR3 spans 14 residues. Trimming left V 4 bases short and J 1 base short, with 13 bases between. The CDR3 sequence is CSAKGQVDNYGYTF. The CDR3 nucleotides are TGCAGTGCTAAAGGACAAGTCGATAACTATGGCTACACCTTC.

In this sample, this clonotype turned up a few times. This chain connects TRBV9 to TRBJ2-3; TRBD2 matches 8 bases. CDR1 SGDLS and CDR2 YYNGEE come from the germline V gene. The CDR3 sequence is 17 residues long. With V trimmed by 0 bases and J by 8 bases, 14 bases remained unmatched. CDR3 in amino acids: CASSVVSSGGHDGTQYF. The CDR3 nucleotides read TGTGCCAGCAGCGTAGTGTCCAGCGGGGGCCACGATGGTACGCAGTATTTT.

This clonotype was seen a few times. In DNA, the CDR3 is TGCGCCAGCAGCCAAGAAGGCGGGCTGGCGGGGGGGATGTACGAGCAGTACTTC. It is translated as CASSQEGGLAGGMYEQYF. This chain links TRBV4-1 with TRBJ2-7; 9 nucleotides match TRBD2. The CDR3 runs 18 residues. The V gene's germline CDR1 is MGHRA and CDR2 YSYEKL. Trimming took 0 bases from V and 4 from J; bases not matched to a gene: 13.

The chain employs TRBV7-8 and TRBJ1-5, with D hard to call. Trimming pared 3 bases from V and 8 bases from J, leaving 8 bases between. Germline V gene data show CDR1 as SGHVS and CDR2 as FQNEAQ. The CDR3 spans 12 residues. The CDR3 sequence is CASSFRQKPQHF. The CDR3 nucleotides read TGTGCCAGCAGCTTCAGGCAAAAGCCCCAGCATTTT.

This clonotype was recorded a few times. The chain recombines TRBV10-3 with TRBJ2-7, with D possibly being TRBD2 (6 bases). Trimming took 6 bases from V and 0 from J, leaving 12 bases between them. Germline assignment: CDR1 ENHRY and CDR2 SYGVKD. The CDR3 covers 14 residues. The CDR3 spells CAIRRDLGSYEQYF. DNA of the CDR3: TGTGCCATCAGGAGGGACTTGGGCTCCTACGAGCAGTACTTC.

The CDR3: CASSFSAGLRTDTQYF. In DNA, the CDR3 is TGTGCCAGCAGCTTCAGCGCAGGTCTCCGCACAGATACGCAGTATTTT. This chain connects TRBV7-9 to TRBJ2-3, with D unclear. V was clipped by 3 bases and J by 1 base, with 14 bases between them. CDR1 and CDR2 from the germline V gene are SEHNR and FQNEAQ (reference sequence). The CDR3 length is 16 residues.

This clonotype came up a few times. The chain recombines TRBV12-3 or TRBV12-4 with TRBJ2-7; TRBD1 agrees at 9 bases. The CDR3 contains 14 residues. V lost 6 bases to trimming and J lost 6 bases; unmatched junction nucleotides: 9. This CDR3 is CASSLTGGQREQYF. CDR3 DNA sequence: TGTGCCAGCAGCCTGACAGGGGGGCAACGCGAGCAGTACTTC.

This clonotype was detected ten times or more. The J gene is TRBJ1-1, the V gene TRBV21-1; the D call in the table, TRBD1, was not verified against the DNA. TRBV21-1 is a recognized pseudogene. The CDR3 runs to 14 residues. Written as DNA, the CDR3 is TGTGCCAGCAGCAACAGCGAGGGGGACACTGAAGCTTTCTTT. Translation gives CASSNSEGDTEAFF.

This clonotype was seen at least ten times. The chain couples TRBV29-1 to TRBJ1-1; D is possibly TRBD1 (6 bases). The CDR3 loop spans 13 amino acids. Trimming took 4 bases from V and 2 from J, leaving 11 bases between them. Germline CDR1 reads SQVTM; CDR2 reads ANQGSEA. CDR3 bases: TGCAGCGTTGCCCAACAGGGTAACACTGAAGCTTTCTTT. It yields the protein CSVAQQGNTEAFF.

This clonotype was found a few times. The J gene is TRBJ2-2, the V gene TRBV28; 10 bases are shared with TRBD2. The trim removed 10 bases at V and 1 base at J, leaving 9 bases unmatched. The CDR3 extends over 16 amino acids. In germline, CDR1 is MDHEN, CDR2 SYDVKM. The CDR3 region has the DNA TGTGCCACCGGGCTAGCGGGGGCTCAGAACACCGGGGAGCTGTTTTTT. Translation: CATGLAGAQNTGELFF.

In its sample, this clonotype was seen many times. V and J are TRBV7-2 and TRBJ2-7; possibly TRBD2 for D (5 bases). The germline V and J ends were trimmed by 0 bases and 6 bases, with 12 bases remaining between them. CDR1 SGHTA and CDR2 FQGNSA come from the germline V gene. The CDR3 totals 14 residues. The chain's CDR3 is CASSLARDSVEQYF. In nucleotides, the CDR3 is TGTGCCAGCAGCTTAGCCCGGGATTCAGTCGAGCAGTACTTC.

This clonotype was found a few times. The rearrangement uses TRBV6-1 and TRBJ1-5; D possibly corresponds to TRBD1 (5 bases). CDR1 and CDR2 from the germline V gene are MNHNS and SASEGT. The germline V and J ends were trimmed by 4 bases and 11 bases, with 18 bases remaining between them. The CDR3 spans 14 residues. This chain's CDR3 is CASSVGQSGASQHF. For the CDR3, the DNA is TGTGCCAGCAGTGTGGGGCAGAGTGGGGCATCCCAGCATTTT.

This clonotype was observed a few times. This chain uses TRBV2 with TRBJ2-1, with TRBD2 identical over 8 bases. After removal of 3 bases from V and 13 bases from J, the junction contained 5 bases not matched to a gene. The V gene's germline CDR1 is SNHLY and CDR2 FYNNEI. The CDR3 runs 12 residues. CDR3 sequence (DNA): TGTGCCAGCAGTGACATCGGGGGGGCACAGTTCTTC. It is translated as CASSDIGGAQFF.

This clonotype showed up just a few times. J is TRBJ2-2 and V is TRBV5-1; D is ambiguous. The V end lost 2 bases, the J end lost 0 bases, and 8 bases lay between the germline ends. Germline V gene sequence: CDR1 SGHRS, CDR2 YFSETQ. This CDR3 is built from 15 residues. The DNA of the CDR3 is TGCGCCAGCAGCTTTTCAGGCCCGAACACCGGGGAGCTGTTTTTT. As protein: CASSFSGPNTGELFF.

J is TRBJ1-5 and V is TRBV12-3 or TRBV12-4; D is unclear. CDR3 length equals 16 residues. The V and J ends lost 6 bases and 2 bases respectively, with 17 bases between them. The DNA of the CDR3 is TGTGCCAGCAGCCCAACAGAGACGGAAGGCAATCAGCCCCAGCATTTT. Translation: CASSPTETEGNQPQHF.

The V and J genes are TRBV20-1 and TRBJ2-5, with no clear D. Trimming removed 3 bases from V and 2 bases from J, with 10 bases in between. The germline V gene has CDR1 DFQATT and CDR2 SNEGSKA (reference sequence). The CDR3 is 13 amino acids. For the CDR3, the DNA is TGCAGTGCTAGTCGAACTGGACAAGAGACCCAGTACTTC. Its protein product is CSASRTGQETQYF.

The DNA of the CDR3 is TGCGCCAGCAGCCAAGGTCCCTCCAGTTATGGCTACACCTTC. Protein sequence: CASSQGPSSYGYTF. This chain uses TRBV4-3 with TRBJ1-2; D unclear. The germline V gene encodes CDR1 LGHNA and CDR2 YSLEER. This CDR3 spans 14 amino acids. V was cut by 1 base and J by 5 bases, with 11 bases left in between.

This clonotype has ten or more counts. The V gene is TRBV4-2, the J gene TRBJ2-3; D gene uncertain. Germline V gives CDR1 LGHNA, CDR2 YNFKEQ. This CDR3 is built from 16 residues. Trimming removed 4 bases from V and 2 bases from J, with 16 bases in between. The CDR3, as DNA: TGTGCCAGCAGCCCCACCGGGCCCCTCGTCACAGATACGCAGTATTTT. This gives the protein CASSPTGPLVTDTQYF.

This clonotype occurred a few times. The CDR3 nucleotides are TGTGCCAGCAGCTTAGCCGGGGATGGTAATGAAAAACTGTTTTTT. It translates to CASSLAGDGNEKLFF. This chain links TRBV7-9 with TRBJ1-4; no definite D call. Between the trimmed V and J ends, which lost 0 bases and 4 bases, there was a span of 9 bases. The germline CDR1 and CDR2 sequences are SEHNR and FQNEAQ (reference sequence). The CDR3 contains 15 residues.

This chain links TRBV7-8 with TRBJ1-2; no clear D. CDR3 length: 12 residues. V lost 1 base and J lost 7, with 7 bases in between. Germline lookup yields CDR1 SGHVS and CDR2 FQNEAQ. The CDR3 spells CASSLDPGGYTF. The DNA of the CDR3 is TGTGCCAGCAGCTTAGATCCTGGTGGCTACACCTTC.